The sequence of this TCR beta chain was determined in a study of beta chain features in type 1 diabetes (dated by TCRdb to 2017 to 2018). For context, the study as a whole: Mean age, gender distribution, total cell number and subset yield did not differ between patients and healthy donors. In the study, TCRB repertoires of sorted circulating CD4+ T cell subsets from recently diagnosed type 1 diabetes patients were compared with those of matched healthy donors. Regulatory and stem cell-like memory subsets were obtained from only 8 patients and roughly 8 healthy donors, while naive and central memory subsets were obtained from all 28 donors. Across all samples, some 99 million sorted cells were examined, and cell number per subset correlated strongly with RNA yield. The paper as a whole reports these results and caveats: Type 1 diabetes patients showed a moderate but significant shortening of TCRB CDR3 length in all four CD4+ subsets. HLA sub-analyses involved small numbers of individuals, so any influence of HLA type on TCRB rearrangement remained unresolved. Sequencing cDNA rather than genomic DNA could over-represent highly expressing activated cells, although activation and CD3 levels did not differ between groups. The naive, central memory and regulatory TCRB repertoires appeared to resemble one another more closely among patients than among healthy donors. Shorter templates might have been favored by PCR, but patient and control samples were amplified and corrected together, so both groups would have been affected equally by any skew. At VDJ recombination sites, patients with type 1 diabetes made fewer insertions and deleted more nucleotides, a pattern implying thymic rearrangement abnormalities.

Points on this clone: The specificity of this receptor is unknown. It has no much larger one-base neighbor in the sample; base qualities were not kept.

Each donor gave one peripheral blood draw, roughly 120 mL on average, collected into heparinised tubes. Using a panel that included CD45RO, CCR7, CD25, CD127, CD95 and CD27, naive, central memory, regulatory and stem cell-like memory CD4+ T cells were sorted on a BD FACSAria II. All sorted populations exceeded 95% purity. PBMCs were separated immediately by Lymphoprep density gradient centrifugation and were stained directly, without being cultured. So that batch effects would be minimized, each experiment stained and sorted samples in pairs, pairing one healthy donor with one patient. All of the isolated RNA was reverse transcribed with the High Capacity cDNA Reverse Transcription Kit, so expressed TCRB transcripts were sequenced. Deep immunoSEQ sequencing was performed on naive, central memory and regulatory T cell samples, with an average of roughly 3.3 million total reads per sample. Sorted cells were lysed in RLT buffer, and RNA was extracted using DNase-treated RNeasy Micro or Mini kits according to cell number. Each cell subset was processed on its own to prevent cross-contamination, while patient and healthy donor samples were processed together. The immunoSEQ multiplex PCR was used to amplify TCRB sequences from cDNA, generating 87-bp fragments that spanned the CDR3 region. Sequencing of the amplicons was done on the Illumina HiSeq platform. Concerning the study's data processing: PCR bias was corrected computationally using synthetic template baselines, and reads within Hamming distance 2 were collapsed, with unmergeable singletons discarded. Reads were aligned to IMGT to assign V, D and J genes, CDR3 length, and insertions or deletions at six rearrangement sites. Within each subset, clonotype counts were normalized to the number of sorted cells before true diversity and Gini coefficients were calculated with the tcR R package. The overlap coefficient, calculated on TCRB nucleotide sequences, was used to quantify repertoire sharing. Out-of-frame TCRB sequences from naive cells were analyzed to stand in for the pre-selection repertoire. TCRdb stores this immuneACCESS table with in-frame sequences only. Part of the clones is absent; in the studies checked, under half of the shortfall reflects unresolved V genes, and no reason is known for the rest. V, J and clone size reflect that table, while D and trimming were determined from the DNA. A total of 600,000 to 750,000 clones appear in this sample, around 12% of them only once. The ten largest make up around 0.12% of the sample.

The material sequenced was naive CD4+ T cells from blood. This specimen's cell subset or site label, interpreted: true naive CD4+ T cells. This clonotype was obtained from a man between 25 and 39 years old with type 1 diabetes.

The DNA sequence is given as TGTGCCAGCTCACCAGGGGACAAAGAGACCCAGTACTTC. Translation gives CASSPGDKETQYF. The chain couples TRBV18 to TRBJ2-5, and possibly TRBD1, on 6 matching bases. CDR1 and CDR2 are read off the germline V gene as KGHSH and LQKENI. The cysteine opens and the phenylalanine closes a CDR3 of 13 amino acids. The only DNA kept is the CDR3, 39 bases in frame from the first base. The V and J ends are trimmed by 2 bases and 3 bases, leaving 7 bases between them.